These 24 T cell receptor beta chains share one sample of origin, sequenced in a study of CD8 T cells in Susac syndrome. With random hexamers, about 0.5 to 1 ug RNA was reverse transcribed. From the immunoSEQ multiplex PCR reads, TCRdb called clonotypes with MiXCR, one entry per CDR3 protein. In the table there are around 170,000 distinct CDR3 sequences, about 90% of which are singletons. Specimen: CD4+ T cells from PBMCs. The receptor source for this set is a human donor in good health.

V and J are TRBV10-1 and TRBJ2-7, with 8 bases that match TRBD2. The V and J ends lost 3 bases and 4 bases, in that order; junction bases with no gene match: 2. The CDR3 has 13 amino acids. CDR1 WNHNN and CDR2 SYGVQD come from the germline V gene (reference sequence). The CDR3 is CASSDGGRYEQYF. CDR3 coding DNA: TGCGCCAGCAGTGACGGCGGGAGGTACGAGCAGTACTTC.

The chain links TRBV18 to TRBJ1-5; 7 nucleotides align to TRBD1. The germline CDR1 and CDR2 sequences are KGHSH and LQKENI. V dropped 4 bases and J dropped 5; count of bases not matched to a gene: 5. The CDR3 contains 14 residues. CDR3 DNA sequence: TGTGCCAGCTCACGTTGGGACAGAGATCAGCCCCAGCATTTT. Protein product: CASSRWDRDQPQHF.

The chain employs TRBV20-1 and TRBJ2-4; 7 nucleotides agree with TRBD2. This CDR3 has 14 amino acids. With 3 bases clipped from V and 3 bases from J, the junction kept 5 bases outside the gene matches. CDR1 and CDR2 from the germline V gene are DFQATT and SNEGSKA (reference sequence). CDR3 DNA sequence: TGCAGTGCTAGGGGAGGGGCCGGCAAAAACATTCAGTACTTC. Translated, it gives CSARGGAGKNIQYF.

This rearrangement joins TRBV9 to TRBJ1-6; 9 bases fit TRBD1. V shed 7 bases, J shed 1 base, and the junction held 3 bases outside the gene matches. This CDR3 comprises 15 residues. From germline, CDR1 is SGDLS and CDR2 YYNGEE. The CDR3 here is CASGGQGSYNSPLHF. The CDR3 bases are TGTGCCAGCGGAGGACAGGGGTCCTATAATTCACCCCTCCACTTT.

V and J are TRBV27 and TRBJ2-5; D is possibly TRBD2 (6 bases). The germline V gene encodes CDR1 MNHEY and CDR2 SMNVEV (reference sequence). Trimming took 4 bases from V and 5 from J, leaving 17 bases between them. The length of the CDR3 is 15 residues. The chain's CDR3 is CASSSAAAGRETQYF. The CDR3 DNA reads as TGTGCCAGCAGTTCCGCGGCGGCGGGGCGGGAGACCCAGTACTTC.

The chain combines TRBV5-1 with TRBJ2-5, with a possible D match to TRBD2 (6 bases). This CDR3 has 14 amino acids. The germline gives CDR1 SGHRS, CDR2 YFSETQ. The V end was cut by 3 bases, the J end by 5 bases, with 14 bases between. The CDR3 sequence is CASSSPEGSETQYF. CDR3 DNA: TGCGCCAGCAGCTCACCGGAGGGGTCGGAGACCCAGTACTTC.

This sequence joins TRBV29-1 and TRBJ1-3, with a weak D call TRBD1 (5 bases). Trimming stripped 4 bases from V and 4 bases from J, with 8 bases between. Germline V lookup: CDR1 SQVTM, CDR2 ANQGSEA. This CDR3 contains 12 residues. CDR3 sequence (DNA): TGCAGCGTTGGGGGCGCCGGAAACACCATATATTTT. Translated, it gives CSVGGAGNTIYF.

The chain links TRBV19 to TRBJ1-3, with D perhaps matching TRBD1 (5 bases). Per the germline V gene, CDR1 is LNHDA and CDR2 is SQIVND (reference sequence). The CDR3 spans 12 residues. V was pared by 11 bases and J by 0 bases, with 8 bases between. The CDR3 is CAGADSGNTIYF. CDR3 in DNA: TGTGCCGGGGCCGACTCTGGAAACACCATATATTTT.

The V gene is TRBV6-5, the J gene TRBJ2-2, with D possibly being TRBD2 (6 bases). Germline assignment: CDR1 MNHEY and CDR2 SVGAGI. Trimming shortened V by 0 bases and J by 7 bases, and 12 bases separated the two germline ends. This CDR3 comprises 15 residues. Written as DNA, the CDR3 is TGTGCCAGCAGTTACTCGAGGTTGCGGGACGGGGAGCTGTTTTTT. Translation gives CASSYSRLRDGELFF.

This clonotype was seen just once. The chain employs TRBV10-3 and TRBJ1-4; D uncertain. Trimming took off 8 bases at V and 8 bases at J, with 15 bases between the two ends. CDR1 is ENHRY, CDR2 SYGVKD, per germline. CDR3 length equals 13 residues. CDR3 amino acids: CAIGSQDGEKLFF. DNA of the CDR3: TGTGCCATCGGGTCGCAGGATGGAGAAAAACTGTTTTTT.

The J gene is TRBJ2-5, the V gene TRBV7-2, with a weak D call TRBD1 (6 bases). V was cut by 5 bases and J by 3 bases, with 16 bases left in between. This CDR3 contains 15 residues. Per germline, CDR1 SGHTA and CDR2 FQGNSA. The CDR3 sequence is CASSPPGQSKETQYF. CDR3 coding DNA: TGTGCCAGCAGCCCCCCCGGACAGTCCAAAGAGACCCAGTACTTC.

The chain combines TRBV18 with TRBJ1-1; D possibly corresponds to TRBD1 (5 bases). With 2 bases removed from V and 3 bases from J, the gap between germline ends came to 19 bases. The V gene's germline CDR1 is KGHSH and CDR2 LQKENI. The CDR3 length is 17 residues. The CDR3 region is CASSPILPRSRDTEAFF. DNA of the CDR3: TGTGCCAGCTCACCAATCCTCCCTCGAAGCAGGGACACTGAAGCTTTCTTT.

V and J are TRBV6-6 and TRBJ2-7; D may be TRBD2 (6 bases). The length of the CDR3 is 14 residues. Trimming pared 7 bases from V and 3 bases from J, leaving 16 bases between. Germline CDR1 MNHNY, CDR2 SVGAGI (reference sequence). This CDR3 is CASTSGGVNYEQYF. CDR3 in DNA: TGTGCCAGCACCTCCGGCGGGGTCAACTACGAGCAGTACTTC.

This rearrangement joins TRBV29-1 to TRBJ2-3; TRBD1 might be the D (5 bases). V was clipped by 5 bases and J by 0 bases, with 12 bases between them. The CDR3 covers 14 residues. Germline V gene lookup returns CDR1 SQVTM and CDR2 ANQGSEA. The CDR3 sequence: CSVSRQHSTDTQYF. The DNA of the CDR3 is TGCAGCGTTTCAAGACAGCATAGCACAGATACGCAGTATTTT.

The chain links TRBV5-1 to TRBJ2-5, with 9 bases that match TRBD1. The CDR3 loop spans 15 amino acids. The V and J ends lost 2 bases and 3 bases, in that order; junction bases with no gene match: 5. CDR1 SGHRS and CDR2 YFSETQ come from the germline V gene. The CDR3 DNA reads TGCGCCAGCAGCTTCCGGGACAGGGACGAAGAGACCCAGTACTTC. It yields the protein CASSFRDRDEETQYF.

The rearrangement joins TRBV18 to TRBJ1-5; no reliable D call. Trimming removed 4 bases at V and 2 bases at J, with 18 bases between. The CDR3 is 17 amino acids. Germline V gives CDR1 KGHSH, CDR2 LQKENI. CDR3 nucleotide sequence: TGTGCCAGCTCACTTACTTGGATGGGTGGGGGCAATCAGCCCCAGCATTTT. This codes for CASSLTWMGGGNQPQHF. Based on the CDR3 plus reference TRBV18 and TRBJ1-5, the full variable domain is NAGVMQNPRHLVRRRGQEARLRCSPMKGHSHVYWYRQLPEEGLKFMVYLQKENIIDESGMPKERFSAEFPKEGPSILRIQQVVRGDSAAYFCASSLTWMGGGNQPQHFGDGTRLSIL.

V gene TRBV29-1 combines with J gene TRBJ1-2, with 8 bases aligning to TRBD1. Germline CDR1 SQVTM, CDR2 ANQGSEA. V gave up 6 bases and J gave up 5 bases; unmatched junction bases: 17. The CDR3 is 16 residues long. CDR3 protein: CSVEPTANRGLYGYTF. CDR3 nucleotide sequence: TGCAGCGTCGAACCCACGGCCAACAGGGGGTTATATGGCTACACCTTC.

The V call is TRBV29-1, the J call TRBJ2-7; 8 nucleotides line up with TRBD1. With 5 bases clipped from V and 4 bases from J, the junction kept 7 bases outside the gene matches. Germline CDR1 is SQVTM and CDR2 is ANQGSEA. This CDR3 contains 13 residues. Written as DNA, the CDR3 is TGCAGCGTTTCAGGGGGCGTAGAGTACGAGCAGTACTTC. The encoded protein is CSVSGGVEYEQYF.

The chain couples TRBV5-4 to TRBJ2-7; 7 bases match TRBD1. The CDR3 contains 12 residues. With 4 bases clipped from V and 3 bases from J, the junction kept 1 base outside the gene matches. Germline V gene data show CDR1 as SGHNT and CDR2 as YYREEE (reference sequence). The DNA of the CDR3 is TGTGCCAGCAGCCACAGGGGCTACGAGCAGTACTTC. Translating gives CASSHRGYEQYF.

V and J are TRBV14 and TRBJ2-3; D is undetermined. Germline CDR1 SGHDN, CDR2 FVKESK. V was pared by 0 bases and J by 1 base, with 17 bases between. This CDR3 is built from 18 residues. The CDR3: CASSQDQGSPVGTDTQYF. The CDR3 DNA reads as TGTGCCAGCAGCCAAGATCAAGGGTCACCGGTCGGCACAGATACGCAGTATTTT.

The chain is built from TRBV5-1 and TRBJ2-7, with 8 bases fitting TRBD1. The germline CDR1 and CDR2 sequences are SGHRS and YFSETQ. V shed 4 bases, J shed 1 base, and the junction held 7 bases outside the gene matches. The CDR3 spans 15 residues. The CDR3 DNA reads TGCGCCAGCAGCCCCGACGGACAGGGATCCTACGAGCAGTACTTC. Its translation: CASSPDGQGSYEQYF. Full variable domain (outside the CDR3, taken from reference TRBV5-1 and TRBJ2-7): KAGVTQTPRYLIKTRGQQVTLSCSPISGHRSVSWYQQTPGQGLQFLFEYFSETQRNKGNFPGRFSGRQFSNSRSEMNVSTLELGDSALYLCASSPDGQGSYEQYFGPGTRLTVT.

The J gene is TRBJ1-1, the V gene TRBV7-9; a possible D gene is TRBD1 (5 bases). The germline CDR1 and CDR2 sequences are SEHNR and FQNEAQ (reference sequence). The CDR3 contains 15 residues. V shed 3 bases and J shed 4 bases, with 15 bases lying between them. The CDR3 loop reads CASSFGRGGTTEAFF. Here the CDR3 DNA reads TGTGCCAGCAGCTTCGGCCGGGGCGGGACCACTGAAGCTTTCTTT.

This clonotype was seen only once. The chain employs TRBV9 and TRBJ2-2; 11 positions match TRBD2. The CDR3 spans 16 residues. Germline CDR1 and CDR2: SGDLS and YYNGEE. V was pared by 0 bases and J by 7 bases, with 5 bases of the junction left unmatched. Here the CDR3 DNA reads TGTGCCAGCAGCGTAGTAGCGGGAGGGCCCGGCGGGGAGCTGTTTTTT. Protein sequence: CASSVVAGGPGGELFF.

The chain couples TRBV12-3 or TRBV12-4 to TRBJ1-6; TRBD1 matches 8 bases. Unmatched junction bases numbered 12, after V lost 7 bases and J lost 7 bases. The CDR3 extends over 16 amino acids. As DNA, the CDR3 is TGTGCCAGCACCCAAGGGACAGGAGAAATCAATTCACCCCTCCACTTT. The encoded protein is CASTQGTGEINSPLHF.